The sequence of this TCR beta chain was determined in a study of blood T cell repertoires in COVID-19. Germline assignment: CDR1 MDHEN and CDR2 SYDVKM. The CDR3 length is 15 residues. The V segment lost 8 bases and the J segment 5 bases; nucleotides outside the gene matches: 10. Original handling: Reference gene primer amplification gave nucleated cell count estimates. Measured with immunoSEQ multiplex PCR; TCRdb has only the in-frame clones, and not every one. The V and J calls and clone size come from that table; D and trimming were worked out from the DNA. This sample carries around 300,000 clones, 89% of them seen once, and the ten largest clones take under 2.5%.

The TCR was taken from a woman aged 60-75 years who had recovered from COVID-19. The sample was PBMCs or T cells enriched from blood (not recorded which). The chain has TRBV28 and TRBJ2-5, with TRBD1 matching over 11 bases. The DNA of the CDR3 is TGTGCCAGCGGACCGGGACAGGGGGGCCGGGAGACCCAGTACTTC. This encodes CASGPGQGGRETQYF.